The entry that follows covers one T cell receptor beta chain sequence. The data stem from a study of blood T cell repertoires in COVID-19. The overall study: Samples of COVID-19 (acute and convalescent) were obtained from the United States, Italy and Spain.

Original analysis: From reference gene primer amplification, estimates of nucleated cell counts were derived. Generated by immunoSEQ multiplex PCR, the TCRdb table keeps only in-frame clones and is missing some. That table supplies the V and J calls and clone size; D and trimming were determined from the DNA. The table lists fewer than 250,000 clones, roughly 90% of them singletons. Participants were aged roughly 18 to 90 years, lived in over 20 US areas, and enrolled virtually. Germline assignment: CDR1 SGHNT and CDR2 YYREEE (reference sequence). The CDR3 spans 17 residues. The trim removed 0 bases at V and 0 bases at J, leaving 3 bases unmatched.

This TCR was sampled from a woman in her twenties or thirties with acute COVID-19. The gene calls are TRBV5-4 and TRBJ1-3; the match to TRBD1 covers 10 bases. Source material: PBMCs or T cells enriched from blood (not recorded which). CDR3 loop: CASSLAGQGSSGNTIYF. CDR3 DNA sequence: TGTGCCAGCAGCTTGGCGGGACAGGGGTCCTCTGGAAACACCATATATTTT.